The rows below give T cell receptor beta chains drawn from one sample of a study of T cell changes during pregnancy in multiple sclerosis. Assay used: immunoSEQ multiplex PCR; TCRdb lists only in-frame clones, some missing. The table has approximately 59,000 clones, 91% seen once. Sequenced material: peripheral blood, taken in the third trimester of pregnancy. These receptors were taken from a female donor in good health, enrolled as a control in a pregnancy study. Each CDR3 is given with its conserved first and last residue. D genes are given only for firm matches. Part of the rows lack a size; the others show once, few, many or a class for expanded clones.

J gene | V gene | clone size | D gene | CDR3 protein | CDR3 DNA
TRBJ2-5 | TRBV5-4 | NA | NA | CASSPDLWGGRETQYF | TGTGCCAGCAGCCCGGACCTTTGGGGGGGCCGAGAGACCCAGTACTTC
TRBJ1-1 | TRBV6-1 | NA | NA | CAISGKRNTEAFF | TGTGCCATCTCAGGGAAACGGAACACTGAAGCTTTCTTT
TRBJ2-1 | TRBV19 | NA | NA | CASSDQRDRRWFF | TGTGCCAGTAGTGATCAGAGGGATCGAAGATGGTTCTTC
TRBJ2-7 | TRBV7-9 | NA | NA | CASTSGSSYEQYF | TGTGCCAGCACCAGCGGTAGCTCCTACGAGCAGTACTTC
TRBJ2-5 | TRBV2 | NA | NA | CASSRPGLDSQETQYF | TGTGCCAGCAGTCGCCCAGGGTTGGACAGCCAAGAGACCCAGTACTTC
TRBJ2-1 | TRBV7-9 | NA | NA | CASSLDYLNEQFF | TGTGCCAGCAGCTTAGACTATCTCAATGAGCAGTTCTTC
TRBJ1-2 | TRBV7-2 | NA | NA | CASSLGGQGRANYGYTF | TGTGCCAGCAGCTTAGGTGGGCAGGGGCGCGCTAACTATGGCTACACCTTC
TRBJ2-2 | TRBV6-4 | NA | TRBD1 | CASSRDRAGELFF | TGTGCCAGCAGTCGGGACAGAGCCGGGGAGCTGTTTTTT
TRBJ1-2 | TRBV15 | NA | NA | CASRAGGDPYGYTF | TGTGCCAGCAGGGCGGGAGGGGATCCCTATGGCTACACCTTC
TRBJ1-6 | TRBV30 | NA | NA | CAWSVRQTYNSPLHF | TGTGCCTGGAGTGTACGACAGACCTATAATTCACCCCTCCACTTT
TRBJ2-3 | TRBV14 | NA | NA | CASSHTADTQYF | TGTGCCAGCAGCCATACAGCAGATACGCAGTATTTT
TRBJ1-2 | TRBV6-1 | NA | TRBD1 | CASRSGTGHGYTF | TGTGCCAGCAGATCCGGGACAGGGCACGGCTACACCTTC
TRBJ1-1 | TRBV6-6 | NA | TRBD1 | CASSHRGQGTEAFF | TGTGCCAGCAGTCACAGGGGACAGGGCACTGAAGCTTTCTTT
TRBJ1-4 | TRBV19 | NA | NA | CASSLGGGGEKLFF | TGTGCCAGTAGCCTCGGGGGGGGAGGTGAAAAACTGTTTTTT
TRBJ1-4 | TRBV4-1 | NA | NA | CASSVSGVTNEKLFF | TGCGCCAGCAGCGTTTCAGGGGTGACTAATGAAAAACTGTTTTTT
TRBJ1-5 | TRBV6-6 | NA | TRBD1 | CASLGQVGNQPQHF | TGTGCCAGCTTGGGACAGGTTGGCAATCAGCCCCAGCATTTT
TRBJ1-6 | TRBV30 | NA | NA | CAWSVSASSPLHF | TGTGCCTGGAGTGTCAGTGCTAGTTCACCCCTCCACTTT
TRBJ2-2 | TRBV11-3 | NA | TRBD1 | CASSPEWDSSGELFF | TGTGCCAGCAGCCCCGAGTGGGACAGCTCAGGGGAGCTGTTTTTT
TRBJ1-5 | TRBV6-5 | NA | TRBD1 | CASSYSGTGGWDSQHF | TGTGCCAGCAGTTACTCCGGGACAGGCGGGTGGGACAGCCAGCATTTT
TRBJ2-2 | TRBV9 | NA | TRBD2 | CASSPRTSGATGELFF | TGTGCCAGCAGCCCTCGGACTAGCGGGGCCACCGGGGAGCTGTTTTTT
TRBJ1-3 | TRBV6-5 | NA | NA | CASSSTGTHRNTIYF | TGTGCCAGCAGTTCAACCGGGACTCATAGAAACACCATATATTTT
TRBJ1-1 | TRBV20-1 | NA | NA | CSAEINTEAFF | TGCAGTGCGGAGATAAACACTGAAGCTTTCTTT
TRBJ1-2 | TRBV20-1 | NA | NA | CSAREGVGYTF | TGCAGTGCTAGAGAAGGGGTTGGCTACACCTTC
TRBJ1-5 | TRBV6-6 | NA | TRBD1 | CASSYYRGLNQPQHF | TGTGCCAGCAGTTACTACAGGGGGTTAAATCAGCCCCAGCATTTT
TRBJ2-1 | TRBV7-2 | NA | TRBD2 | CASSQMTSGGASQHEQFF | TGTGCCAGCAGCCAGATGACTAGCGGGGGGGCATCCCAACATGAGCAGTTCTTC
TRBJ2-5 | TRBV15 | NA | NA | CATSRVGGAGETQYF | TGTGCCACCAGCAGAGTTGGGGGGGCCGGGGAGACCCAGTACTTC
TRBJ1-2 | TRBV2 | once | NA | CASSGRGVGYGYTF | TGTGCCAGCAGTGGAAGAGGAGTGGGCTATGGCTACACCTTC
TRBJ2-1 | TRBV7-2 | NA | NA | CASSLVPGGVGTYNEQFF | TGTGCCAGCAGCTTAGTTCCAGGCGGGGTGGGGACCTACAATGAGCAGTTCTTC
TRBJ1-5 | TRBV10-1 | NA | TRBD1 | CASSEGRDRGQSQPQHF | TGCGCCAGCAGTGAAGGTCGGGACAGGGGGCAGAGTCAGCCCCAGCATTTT
TRBJ2-3 | TRBV9 | NA | NA | CASSVEGGRTDTQYF | TGTGCCAGCAGCGTAGAGGGGGGGCGCACAGATACGCAGTATTTT
TRBJ1-1 | TRBV5-1 | NA | NA | CASSSEGVGEAFF | TGCGCCAGCAGCTCCGAAGGGGTGGGTGAAGCTTTCTTT
TRBJ2-3 | TRBV6-1 | NA | TRBD2 | CASSLVGLGGDTQYF | TGTGCCAGCAGTTTGGTAGGACTAGGTGGCGATACGCAGTATTTT
TRBJ2-5 | TRBV7-2 | NA | TRBD2 | CASSRGVETQYF | TGTGCCAGCAGCCGGGGGGTAGAGACCCAGTACTTC
TRBJ1-1 | TRBV18 | few | TRBD1 | CASSRDREFTEAFF | TGTGCCAGCTCACGGGACAGGGAGTTCACTGAAGCTTTCTTT
TRBJ1-2 | TRBV6-4 | NA | NA | CASSGQMGDGYTF | TGTGCCAGCAGTGGCCAGATGGGAGATGGCTACACCTTC
TRBJ2-1 | TRBV11-1 | NA | TRBD1 | CASSLDGTGNEQFF | TGTGCCAGCAGCTTAGATGGGACAGGGAATGAGCAGTTCTTC
TRBJ2-2 | TRBV2 | NA | NA | CASISTGLGTGELFF | TGTGCCAGCATTAGCACAGGGCTTGGCACCGGGGAGCTGTTTTTT
TRBJ1-3 | TRBV5-6 | NA | NA | CASSLTRTSLSGNTIYF | TGTGCCAGCAGCTTGACACGGACTTCACTCTCTGGAAACACCATATATTTT
TRBJ2-5 | TRBV2 | NA | TRBD2 | CASTPDLAGGETQYF | TGTGCCAGCACCCCGGATTTAGCGGGGGGAGAGACCCAGTACTTC
TRBJ1-2 | TRBV4-3 | NA | TRBD1 | CASSQRTGGLSNYGYTF | TGCGCCAGCAGCCAACGGACAGGGGGCCTCTCTAACTATGGCTACACCTTC
TRBJ2-2 | TRBV7-2 | NA | TRBD1 | CASSQGAWTGELFF | TGTGCCAGCAGCCAGGGGGCATGGACCGGGGAGCTGTTTTTT
TRBJ2-7 | TRBV28 | NA | NA | CASSSGQSYEQYF | TGTGCCAGCAGTTCCGGACAGTCCTACGAGCAGTACTTC
TRBJ1-4 | TRBV11-2 | NA | NA | CASSLAQDEKLFF | TGTGCCAGCAGCTTAGCCCAGGATGAAAAACTGTTTTTT
TRBJ1-6 | TRBV25-1 | NA | TRBD1 | CASSERGPNSPLHF | TGTGCCAGCAGTGAGAGGGGGCCCAATTCACCCCTCCACTTT
TRBJ2-5 | TRBV1 | NA | NA | CTSSLTSGVRAAQYF | TGCACCAGCAGCCTGACTAGCGGGGTTCGGGCGGCCCAGTACTTC
TRBJ2-5 | TRBV14 | NA | TRBD2 | CASSQGDGGETQYF | TGTGCCAGCAGCCAAGGTGACGGGGGGGAGACCCAGTACTTC
TRBJ2-7 | TRBV7-2 | once | TRBD2 | CASSLAGLAVRYEQYF | TGTGCCAGCAGCTTAGCCGGACTAGCGGTGAGGTACGAGCAGTACTTC
TRBJ2-4 | TRBV6-5 | NA | NA | CASSYSRVDKNIQYF | TGTGCCAGCAGTTACTCGCGTGTTGACAAAAACATTCAGTACTTC
TRBJ1-5 | TRBV19 | NA | TRBD1 | CASSIEDRQPQHF | TGTGCCAGTAGTATAGAGGACAGGCAGCCCCAGCATTTT
TRBJ1-1 | TRBV7-9 | NA | NA | CASSASQGRAEAFF | TGTGCCAGCAGCGCCTCACAGGGACGGGCTGAAGCTTTCTTT
TRBJ1-1 | TRBV4-2 | NA | NA | CASSWGGNTEAFF | TGTGCCAGCAGCTGGGGGGGAAACACTGAAGCTTTCTTT
TRBJ2-1 | TRBV7-2 | NA | TRBD2 | CASSLASGTSYNEQFF | TGTGCCAGCAGCTTGGCTAGCGGAACCTCCTACAATGAGCAGTTCTTC
TRBJ2-1 | TRBV28 | NA | NA | CASSPPPRVENDIEQFF | TGTGCCAGCAGTCCCCCCCCGAGAGTAGAAAATGATATCGAGCAGTTCTTC
TRBJ1-2 | TRBV19 | NA | NA | CASSIPGNYGYTF | TGTGCCAGTAGTATCCCGGGGAACTATGGCTACACCTTC
TRBJ1-2 | TRBV18 | NA | TRBD1 | CASSPDDRGEDGYTF | TGTGCCAGCTCACCCGACGACAGGGGAGAGGATGGCTACACCTTC
TRBJ1-6 | TRBV5-6 | NA | NA | CASSLGAGNSPLHF | TGTGCCAGCAGCTTGGGAGCGGGCAATTCACCCCTCCACTTT
TRBJ2-7 | TRBV28 | NA | NA | CASSGGGRPPYEQYF | TGTGCCAGCAGTGGGGGGGGCAGACCACCCTACGAGCAGTACTTC
TRBJ1-1 | TRBV5-1 | NA | TRBD1 | CASSPGRDRGNTEAFF | TGCGCCAGCAGCCCGGGACGTGACAGGGGGAACACTGAAGCTTTCTTT
TRBJ1-1 | TRBV4-2 | NA | NA | CASSPSGTEAFF | TGTGCCAGCAGCCCGTCGGGCACTGAAGCTTTCTTT